The 24 T cell receptor beta chains below come from one sample, sequenced in a study of cytomegalovirus exposure and HLA in healthy donors. The PCR had 60 Vbeta and 13 Jbeta primers. Sequenced by immunoSEQ multiplex PCR; TCRdb stores in-frame clones only, minus some. The sample lists some 87,000 clones, under 80% seen once, with 5.5% to 7% in the top ten. The sample taken for sequencing was PBMCs. These receptors all stem from a young man in good health and CMV-seropositive.

The genes are TRBV5-1 and TRBJ2-1; weak D call: TRBD2 (5 bases). CDR3 size: 15 residues. Trimming stripped 4 bases from V and 4 bases from J, with 15 bases between. Germline lookup yields CDR1 SGHRS and CDR2 YFSETQ. The CDR3 reads CASSRAVNQYNEQFF. As DNA, the CDR3 is TGCGCCAGCAGCCGAGCGGTCAACCAATACAATGAGCAGTTCTTC.

This chain links TRBV28 with TRBJ2-7; TRBD1 matches 10 bases. V trimming: 5 bases; J trimming: 2 bases; junction bases outside the gene matches: 9. Germline CDR1 MDHEN, CDR2 SYDVKM. There are 16 residues in the CDR3. The CDR3 DNA sequence: TGTGCCAGCAGTGGACCGGGACAGGGGAAAACCTACGAGCAGTACTTC. This encodes CASSGPGQGKTYEQYF.

The chain employs TRBV29-1 and TRBJ2-2; 7 bases fit TRBD2. With 6 bases clipped from V and 6 bases from J, the junction kept 7 bases outside the gene matches. CDR1 is SQVTM and CDR2 is ANQGSEA in the germline V gene. The CDR3 length is 13 residues. The DNA for the CDR3 is TGCAGCGTACGGACTAGTTGGGCCGGGGAGCTGTTTTTT. It translates to CSVRTSWAGELFF.

The J gene is TRBJ2-2, the V gene TRBV6-5; D is possibly TRBD1 (5 bases). V was cut by 6 bases and J by 8 bases, with 10 bases left in between. The CDR3 runs 12 residues. Germline-derived CDR1 and CDR2 are MNHEY and SVGAGI. CDR3 nucleotide sequence: TGTGCCAGCAGGCAGGGCCGAGGGGAGCTGTTTTTT. Protein product: CASRQGRGELFF.

This sequence joins TRBV5-6 and TRBJ2-7, with D maybe TRBD1 (6 bases). The CDR3 is 13 amino acids. CDR1 and CDR2 from the germline V gene are SGHDT and YYEEEE. The V and J ends lost 1 base and 3 bases respectively, with 8 bases between them. The CDR3 loop is CASSLSTGYEQYF. The CDR3 DNA sequence: TGTGCCAGCAGCTTGTCGACAGGCTACGAGCAGTACTTC.

A few counts support this clone. The J gene is TRBJ2-1, the V gene TRBV4-1, with 7 bases matching TRBD2. V lost 4 bases, J lost 4 bases, and 10 bases stayed unmatched. The CDR3 contains 16 residues. Per germline, CDR1 MGHRA and CDR2 YSYEKL. The CDR3 loop reads CASSPLGRSRYNEQFF. CDR3 nucleotides: TGCGCCAGCAGCCCACTCGGGAGGAGTAGGTACAATGAGCAGTTCTTC.

The V call is TRBV9, the J call TRBJ1-1, with TRBD1 as a possible D gene (5 bases). Germline V gene data show CDR1 as SGDLS and CDR2 as YYNGEE. The V gene lost 3 bases and the J gene lost 0 bases, with 12 bases spanning the gap. The CDR3 sequence is 15 residues long. CDR3 coding DNA: TGTGCCAGCAGCGCCCTGGGGGGGTTGAACACTGAAGCTTTCTTT. Protein product: CASSALGGLNTEAFF.

This clone was seen a few times. The chain is built from TRBV11-2 and TRBJ1-4, with unresolved D. With 7 bases removed from V and 3 bases from J, the gap between germline ends came to 12 bases. The CDR3 sequence is 14 residues long. Germline V gene data show CDR1 as SGHAT and CDR2 as FQNNGV. CDR3 DNA: TGTGCCAGCACCCCCCAAGCCGCTAATGAAAAACTGTTTTTT. Amino acid sequence: CASTPQAANEKLFF.

This chain connects TRBV6-5 to TRBJ2-1; TRBD2 is a possible D gene (6 bases). Germline-derived CDR1 and CDR2 are MNHEY and SVGAGI. V lost 0 bases, J lost 10 bases, and 13 bases lay in between. This CDR3 region has 14 residues. CDR3 in amino acids: CASSYSTAGGEQFF. The CDR3 DNA sequence: TGTGCCAGCAGTTACTCTACTGCTGGGGGGGAGCAGTTCTTC.

This chain connects TRBV11-2 to TRBJ2-7; the match to TRBD1 covers 7 bases. The CDR3 has 15 residues. V dropped 5 bases and J dropped 0; count of bases not matched to a gene: 7. Germline CDR1 is SGHAT and CDR2 is FQNNGV. The CDR3 is CASSSYRGSSYEQYF. The CDR3 DNA sequence: TGTGCCAGCAGCAGCTACAGGGGTAGCTCCTACGAGCAGTACTTC.

The rearrangement links TRBV5-4 to TRBJ2-7; TRBD1 matches 9 bases. Germline V CDR1 and CDR2: SGHNT, YYREEE (reference sequence). This CDR3 has 13 residues. V gave up 4 bases and J gave up 5 bases; unmatched junction bases: 4. CDR3 loop: CASSRDRDDEQYF. CDR3 bases: TGTGCCAGCAGCCGGGACAGGGACGACGAGCAGTACTTC.

Regarding this clone: At the DNA level, this CDR3 is encoded by other sequences in the same sample as well. The chain is built from TRBV5-1 and TRBJ2-5; D is unresolved. Trimming took 4 bases from V and 0 from J, leaving 4 bases between them. CDR3 size: 12 residues. The V gene's germline CDR1 is SGHRS and CDR2 YFSETQ. The chain's CDR3 is CASSPNQETQYF. In DNA form, the CDR3 reads TGCGCCAGCAGCCCTAACCAAGAGACCCAGTACTTC.

This clone was seen only a few times. This sequence joins TRBV6-6 and TRBJ2-7, with D possibly matching TRBD2 (6 bases). CDR3 length equals 16 residues. Germline V gives CDR1 MNHNY, CDR2 SVGAGI (reference sequence). The V and J ends lost 0 bases and 5 bases respectively, with 17 bases between them. The DNA for the CDR3 is TGTGCCAGCAGTTACTCGGCCGGGAGCTATCGGAACGAGCAGTACTTC. Translating it yields CASSYSAGSYRNEQYF.

The V gene is TRBV6-5, the J gene TRBJ1-6; D might be TRBD1 (5 bases). V lost 7 bases and J 10 bases, leaving 14 bases between the germline ends. Germline V gene lookup returns CDR1 MNHEY and CDR2 SVGAGI. The CDR3 contains 13 residues. Written as DNA, the CDR3 is TGTGCCAGCACCGGCAGGGCCAGATCACCCCTCCACTTT. Protein product: CASTGRARSPLHF.

The chain has TRBV10-2 and TRBJ1-2; 10 bases map to TRBD1. The CDR3 is made up of 13 amino acids. Germline V gene data show CDR1 as WSHSY and CDR2 as SAAADI. V lost 4 bases, J lost 6 bases, and 2 bases stayed unmatched. This CDR3 reads CASSVTGGDGYTF. For the CDR3, the DNA is TGCGCCAGCAGTGTGACAGGGGGCGATGGCTACACCTTC.

A few counts support this clone. This chain's CDR3 is CASSFDFTDTQYF. The CDR3 DNA reads TGTGCCAGCAGCTTTGACTTTACAGATACGCAGTATTTT. The genes are TRBV7-2 and TRBJ2-3; D remains unclear. The CDR3 runs to 13 residues. The V and J ends lost 3 bases and 3 bases respectively, with 7 bases between them. Per germline, CDR1 SGHTA and CDR2 FQGNSA.

V usage is TRBV6-4 and J usage is TRBJ1-2, with TRBD1 matching 9 bases. Trimming cost V 5 bases and J 4 bases; bases outside gene matches: 2. The CDR3 spans 13 residues. Germline lookup yields CDR1 MRHNA and CDR2 SNTAGT. The CDR3 region has the DNA TGTGCCAGCAGTACAGGGGGCGGCTATGGCTACACCTTC. Protein: CASSTGGGYGYTF.

With respect to this clone: Mismatch with germline at one junction end may stem from a read error. The chain employs TRBV25-1 and TRBJ1-1; D might be TRBD1 (6 bases). Germline V gene sequence: CDR1 MGHDK, CDR2 SYGVNS. The CDR3 consists of 13 residues. The CDR3 is CASSALRRGNQVF. CDR3 bases: TGTGCCAGCAGTGCCCTGCGCAGGGGAAACCAGGTCTTT.

V usage is TRBV11-2 and J usage is TRBJ2-5; a possible D gene is TRBD2 (6 bases). With 4 bases removed from V and 2 bases from J, the gap between germline ends came to 14 bases. CDR1 and CDR2 (germline): SGHAT, FQNNGV. The CDR3 sequence is 15 residues long. The CDR3 DNA is TGTGCCAGCAGCTCGACTAGAGGGCTGCAAGAGACCCAGTACTTC. Its protein is CASSSTRGLQETQYF. The complete variable domain, with remaining parts taken from reference TRBV11-2 and TRBJ2-5, reads EAGVAQSPRYKIIEKRQSVAFWCNPISGHATLYWYQQILGQGPKLLIQFQNNGVVDDSQLPKDRFSAERLKGVDSTLKIQPAKLEDSAVYLCASSSTRGLQETQYFGPGTRLLVL.

V is TRBV5-1 and J is TRBJ1-1, with a possible D match to TRBD1 (6 bases). In germline, CDR1 is SGHRS, CDR2 YFSETQ. This CDR3 comprises 14 residues. Deletions cut 4 bases from V and 6 bases from J, with 16 bases between. The CDR3 protein is CASSPTRGFAEAFF. The CDR3 DNA reads TGCGCCAGCAGCCCTACAAGGGGGTTCGCTGAAGCTTTCTTT.

This chain joins TRBV29-1 and TRBJ1-5, with 7 bases matching TRBD1. V lost 6 bases and J lost 5; bases outside the gene matches: 4. This CDR3 has 12 residues. Per germline, CDR1 SQVTM and CDR2 ANQGSEA. CDR3 residues: CSVGDRDQPQHF. For the CDR3, the DNA is TGCAGCGTCGGTGACAGGGATCAGCCCCAGCATTTT.

The rearrangement uses TRBV6-1 and TRBJ2-4; tentative D call: TRBD1 (6 bases). CDR3 length: 13 amino acids. Germline-derived CDR1 and CDR2 are MNHNS and SASEGT. Trimming left V 1 base short and J 13 bases short, with 14 bases between. In DNA, the CDR3 is TGTGCCAGCAGTGAAGGGGAAGGACAGTTACAGTACTTC. Translated, it gives CASSEGEGQLQYF.

The chain uses TRBV7-8 and TRBJ1-4, with TRBD1 as a possible D gene (5 bases). V gave up 3 bases and J gave up 5 bases, with 10 bases separating them. Germline-derived CDR1 and CDR2 are SGHVS and FQNEAQ. This CDR3 has 14 residues. The CDR3 bases are TGTGCCAGCAGCTTGGACAAGGGGAATGAAAAACTGTTTTTT. Protein product: CASSLDKGNEKLFF.

This clone was picked up one time. The chain is built from TRBV13 and TRBJ2-7; 8 nucleotides align to TRBD1. J was trimmed by 3 bases and V by 5 bases; bases with no gene match: 9. CDR3 length: 15 amino acids. Germline V gives CDR1 PRHDT, CDR2 FYEKMQ (reference sequence). CDR3 DNA: TGTGCCAGCAGCGCCAGGGGGCGCTTAGGCTACGAGCAGTACTTC. Its protein product is CASSARGRLGYEQYF.